This TCR beta chain was retrieved from a study of blood T cell repertoires in COVID-19. On the study more broadly: The United States, Italy and Spain were the sources of the acute and convalescent COVID-19 samples.

The table lists this clone with a count of one. Seattle researchers signed up patients amid active infection and tracked them longitudinally. In the study's own analysis: Estimation of nucleated cell counts relied on the amplification of reference gene primers. TCRdb's copy holds only in-frame clones and misses some; the assay was immunoSEQ multiplex PCR. From that table come the V and J calls and clone size; the DNA was used to work out D and trimming. The sample carries about 170,000 clones, approximately 87% recorded once. The sequenced sample consisted of peripheral blood. The TCR sequence derives from an older woman with COVID-19, enrolled during active disease.

CDR3 coding DNA: TGTGCCAGCAGTTATCAGACGGGAGGGTACGAGCAGTACTTC. This gives the protein CASSYQTGGYEQYF. The rearrangement uses TRBV6-5 and TRBJ2-7, with 8 positions matching TRBD2. Germline V lookup: CDR1 MNHEY, CDR2 SVGAGI. V lost 3 bases, J lost 4 bases, and 5 bases stayed unmatched. The CDR3 has 14 residues.